The rows below give T cell receptor beta chains drawn from one sample of a study of CD8+ T cells in alopecia areata. Profiling relied on immunoSEQ multiplex PCR, and the TCRdb table lists in-frame clones only, not all of them. The data show about 170,000 clones, approximately 65% seen once. The sample consisted of CD8+ T cells sorted from blood, taken at week 0. The receptor set was obtained from a human donor with alopecia areata. CDR3s leave out the opening cysteine and the closing phenylalanine or tryptophan. The D gene is left open where the match is weak.

V gene: TRBV29-1
J gene: TRBJ1-1
D gene: TRBD1
CDR3 protein: SVTGTENTEAF

V gene: TRBV9
J gene: TRBJ1-3
D gene: .
CDR3 protein: ASRGGGNTIY

V gene: TRBV27
J gene: TRBJ2-1
D gene: .
CDR3 protein: ASSLSWNNEQF

V gene: TRBV10-3
J gene: TRBJ1-2
D gene: .
CDR3 protein: AIVWGGGYT

V gene: TRBV6-5
J gene: TRBJ2-5
D gene: .
CDR3 protein: ASSYSQTQY

V gene: TRBV6-5
J gene: TRBJ2-7
D gene: .
CDR3 protein: ASSSLGANEQY

V gene: TRBV7-9
J gene: TRBJ2-7
D gene: TRBD2
CDR3 protein: ASSTRGSYEQY

V gene: TRBV7-9
J gene: TRBJ1-1
D gene: .
CDR3 protein: ASSLGRREAF

V gene: TRBV10-3
J gene: TRBJ2-1
D gene: TRBD2
CDR3 protein: ATAGSGGWNEQF

V gene: TRBV4-1
J gene: TRBJ2-3
D gene: .
CDR3 protein: ASSQVELDTQY

V gene: TRBV2
J gene: TRBJ1-1
D gene: .
CDR3 protein: ASSEALLSRNTEAF

V gene: TRBV4-1
J gene: TRBJ2-1
D gene: TRBD1
CDR3 protein: ASSQVGQGLDEQF

V gene: TRBV5-1
J gene: TRBJ2-7
D gene: TRBD1
CDR3 protein: ASSSDRGRYEQY

V gene: TRBV7-7
J gene: TRBJ2-5
D gene: .
CDR3 protein: ASSLGFGGWETQY

V gene: TRBV29-1
J gene: TRBJ2-4
D gene: .
CDR3 protein: SVWAGTGENIQY

V gene: TRBV30
J gene: .
D gene: TRBD1
CDR3 protein: AWSGQGANYEQY

V gene: TRBV23-1
J gene: TRBJ2-6
D gene: .
CDR3 protein: ASSHPDSSGANVLT

V gene: TRBV7-9
J gene: TRBJ1-5
D gene: TRBD1
CDR3 protein: ASSLGAGGYQPQH

V gene: TRBV11-3
J gene: TRBJ2-5
D gene: .
CDR3 protein: ASSFGARETQY

V gene: TRBV7-9
J gene: TRBJ2-3
D gene: .
CDR3 protein: ASSLSLADTQY

V gene: TRBV9
J gene: TRBJ2-1
D gene: .
CDR3 protein: ASSVGSGRSSYNEQF

V gene: TRBV7-2
J gene: TRBJ2-7
D gene: .
CDR3 protein: ASSLGAEFYEQY

V gene: TRBV7-9
J gene: TRBJ2-3
D gene: TRBD1
CDR3 protein: ASSSKTGRTDTQY

V gene: TRBV4-1
J gene: TRBJ2-1
D gene: .
CDR3 protein: ASSQERYGNEQF

V gene: TRBV29-1
J gene: TRBJ2-5
D gene: .
CDR3 protein: SVETGPQETQY

V gene: TRBV6-5
J gene: TRBJ1-2
D gene: .
CDR3 protein: ASRTSNIRDGYT

V gene: TRBV6-1
J gene: TRBJ1-1
D gene: .
CDR3 protein: ASRAGPEAF

V gene: TRBV27
J gene: TRBJ1-5
D gene: TRBD1
CDR3 protein: ASASRGLQPQH

V gene: TRBV6-5
J gene: TRBJ1-3
D gene: .
CDR3 protein: ASSTRVNSGNTIY

V gene: TRBV29-1
J gene: TRBJ2-1
D gene: .
CDR3 protein: SVELGEGPYNEQF

V gene: TRBV15
J gene: TRBJ1-2
D gene: TRBD1
CDR3 protein: ATSTRGQVDTYT

V gene: TRBV15
J gene: TRBJ1-2
D gene: .
CDR3 protein: ATSPKVGGPGYGYT

V gene: TRBV6-1
J gene: TRBJ2-7
D gene: .
CDR3 protein: ASSEASAYEQY

V gene: TRBV2
J gene: TRBJ2-4
D gene: .
CDR3 protein: ASSSGQISNIQY

V gene: TRBV13
J gene: TRBJ1-5
D gene: .
CDR3 protein: ASSLGQRGNQPQH

V gene: TRBV9
J gene: TRBJ1-2
D gene: .
CDR3 protein: ASSADNYGYT

V gene: TRBV15
J gene: TRBJ2-1
D gene: .
CDR3 protein: ATSNSYNEQF

V gene: TRBV4-2
J gene: TRBJ2-7
D gene: .
CDR3 protein: ASSQPPSSYEQY

V gene: TRBV30
J gene: TRBJ1-1
D gene: .
CDR3 protein: AWSRGSGYTEAF

V gene: TRBV9
J gene: TRBJ1-2
D gene: .
CDR3 protein: ASSVST

V gene: TRBV12-5
J gene: TRBJ2-2
D gene: TRBD1
CDR3 protein: ASGLLQGSTGELF

V gene: TRBV4-1
J gene: TRBJ2-7
D gene: .
CDR3 protein: ASSQSTGSYEQY

V gene: TRBV15
J gene: TRBJ2-7
D gene: .
CDR3 protein: ATSKPGQDRWFEQY

V gene: TRBV27
J gene: TRBJ2-5
D gene: TRBD1
CDR3 protein: ASSQGEETQY

V gene: TRBV6-5
J gene: TRBJ2-3
D gene: .
CDR3 protein: ASSWGQRMY

V gene: TRBV19
J gene: TRBJ2-7
D gene: .
CDR3 protein: ASSPLFSGMTYEQY

V gene: TRBV23-1
J gene: TRBJ2-3
D gene: TRBD1
CDR3 protein: ASSQSSGGWTDTQY

V gene: TRBV15
J gene: TRBJ2-7
D gene: .
CDR3 protein: ATSRERGIGYEQY

V gene: TRBV30
J gene: TRBJ1-5
D gene: .
CDR3 protein: AWNQERVGQPQH

V gene: TRBV6-5
J gene: TRBJ1-2
D gene: TRBD1
CDR3 protein: ASSYGQGSNYGYT

V gene: TRBV5-6
J gene: TRBJ1-1
D gene: .
CDR3 protein: ASSPTGTTLSRNTEAF

V gene: TRBV2
J gene: TRBJ1-2
D gene: TRBD1
CDR3 protein: ASRIRDRAYGYT

V gene: TRBV2
J gene: TRBJ2-3
D gene: .
CDR3 protein: ASSEDPSVVKDTQY

V gene: TRBV7-2
J gene: TRBJ1-5
D gene: .
CDR3 protein: ASSITPRDQPQH

V gene: TRBV29-1
J gene: TRBJ2-7
D gene: TRBD1
CDR3 protein: SVTGERGEQY

V gene: TRBV4-2
J gene: TRBJ1-1
D gene: TRBD1
CDR3 protein: ASSLPPTGVNTEAF

V gene: TRBV5-1
J gene: TRBJ1-3
D gene: .
CDR3 protein: ASSPKGSGNTIY

V gene: TRBV5-4
J gene: TRBJ1-2
D gene: TRBD1
CDR3 protein: ASSLDRGLYGYT

V gene: TRBV7-8
J gene: TRBJ2-3
D gene: .
CDR3 protein: ASRLGAPPTDTQY